This entry is about one T cell receptor beta chain. No cognate antigen has been identified for it. Base quality data are lacking; no much larger clone is found one base away. The germline V gene (reference sequence) yields SGHNT for CDR1 and YYREEE for CDR2. Cut back by 0 bases and 2 bases, the V and J ends lie 7 bases apart. The CDR3, from cysteine to phenylalanine, totals 14 residues. Kept here is only the CDR3 DNA, which spans 42 bases and is read in frame from base 1. Library prep was done by the immunoSEQ multiplex PCR assay. TCRdb carries this immuneACCESS record with in-frame sequences only. Its versions omit some clonotypes, under half of them owing to an unresolved V gene in the studies checked, with the rest unexplained. Within this sample are some 44,000 clones, with roughly 85% of them counted one time only. More than 0.7% of the sample rests with the top ten. This record comes from a study of T cell changes during pregnancy in multiple sclerosis (dated by TCRdb to the late 2010s). With regard to the full study: The study examined how the T cell repertoire changed over the course of pregnancy in women with multiple sclerosis.

Here the sequenced sample was CD4+ T cells from peripheral blood mononuclear cells, taken after pregnancy. The rearranged segments are TRBV5-4 and TRBJ2-3, with the D gene call left open. The source of this sequence is a female donor with multiple sclerosis, enrolled in a pregnancy study. Read as DNA, the sequence is TGTGCCAGCAGCTTGGGGCAGTTCACAGATACGCAGTATTTT. The translation is CASSLGQFTDTQYF.